This TCR beta chain was recovered during a study of T cell repertoires in cytomegalovirus infection. Trimming pared 0 bases from V and 4 bases from J, leaving 19 bases between. The CDR3 loop spans 17 amino acids. Germline assignment: CDR1 SGDLS and CDR2 YYNGEE. Concerning this clonotype: Its antigen remains unknown.

TCRdb analysed the reads with MiXCR anew, one entry per CDR3 protein. The data contain 200,000 or so distinct CDR3 sequences, 30% to 45% of them singletons. Sequencing was performed on CD8+ T cells from cultured PBMCs, taken from culture after CMV antigen stimulation. The chain couples TRBV9 to TRBJ1-2, with a possible D match to TRBD1 (5 bases). The clonotype comes from a human donor in good health (CMV status not recorded). Some clones in this sample may be carry-over from other donors' samples. The DNA for the CDR3 is TGTGCCAGCAGCGTAGCTTACGCAGGGCCCCACTCCTATGGCTACACCTTC. Its protein is CASSVAYAGPHSYGYTF.